This T cell receptor beta chain appears in the sequencing data of a study of CD8 T cells in ankylosing spondylitis. Study outcomes and limitations: Roughly 8 highly homologous variants made up a TCR beta motif, and this motif appeared characteristic of ankylosing spondylitis blood. Disease-associated clones were CD8+ and fairly uncommon in peripheral blood. Disease-linked clones were reportedly significantly enriched in matched ankylosing spondylitis synovial fluid. Past studies reported some motif variants in reactive arthritis synovial fluid and blood.

Worth noting for this clonotype: The target antigen is unknown.

Libraries of TCR beta came from quantitative 5'-RACE with molecular barcodes. From the 5' RACE reads, TCRdb called clonotypes with MiXCR, one entry per CDR3 protein. The data hold roughly 490,000 distinct CDR3 sequences, with roughly 5% observed a single time. The CDR3 consists of 15 residues. V shed 6 bases and J 3 bases; nucleotides not matched to a gene: 8. The sequenced material came from blood, either unsorted or a sorted T cell fraction (not recorded which). The TCR was taken from a male donor with ankylosing spondylitis. This chain uses TRBV12-3 or TRBV12-4 with TRBJ2-7; 10 nucleotides agree with TRBD2. CDR3 DNA: TGTGCCAGCAGCCTAGGACTAGCGGAGATCTACGAGCAGTACTTC. It yields the protein CASSLGLAEIYEQYF.